This T cell receptor beta chain was identified in a study of radiation and T cells in renal cell carcinoma. CDR3 length equals 13 residues. Germline V CDR1 and CDR2: SGHKS, YYEKEE (reference sequence). The ends were cut back, 0 bases at V and 2 bases at J, with 5 bases in the middle. This clone was seen only once. Its antigen is not known. In the same sample, other DNA sequences code for this CDR3. Method: immunoSEQ multiplex PCR; TCRdb's copy keeps in-frame clones and lacks some. The table shows around 16,000 clones, with roughly 50% occurring only once. Treatment denoted: 15 Gy SBRT to primary tumor, nephrectomy 4 weeks later. General study findings and limits: In blood, top tumor clones expanded by 2 weeks, shrinking by 4.

The sequences come from tumor tissue, collected from a patient whose treatment included radiotherapy and nephrectomy. The chain has TRBV5-5 and TRBJ2-5; unclear D gene. This receptor was obtained from a woman in her sixties or seventies with renal cell carcinoma. CDR3 loop: CASSLGLQETQYF. The CDR3 DNA reads TGTGCCAGCAGCTTGGGACTTCAAGAGACCCAGTACTTC.